This is a list of T cell receptor beta chains from one sample in a study of OX40 agonist ivuxolimab in advanced cancers. The repertoire was sequenced with immunoSEQ multiplex PCR; TCRdb's copy has only in-frame clones and lacks some. The data contain some 70,000 clones, about 83% of them seen just once; the ten biggest clones take up 1.4%. The sequenced sample was CD4+ or CD8+ T cells sorted from blood, obtained in a trial of the OX40 agonist ivuxolimab. Receptors originate from an adult with an advanced solid tumor such as melanoma, head and neck, liver or kidney cancer. Both conserved end residues are part of each CDR3. D genes are given only for firm matches. A clone size is listed for some rows: how often the clone was seen (once, few, many), or a class if it is expanded.

D	V	size	J	CDR3	DNA
TRBD1	TRBV19	NA	TRBJ2-7	CASSKGQGLIEQYF	TGTGCCAGTAGTAAAGGACAGGGATTGATCGAGCAGTACTTC
NA	TRBV7-5	NA	TRBJ1-1	CVRSSGGGEVITEAFF	TGTGTCAGAAGCTCCGGTGGGGGGGAGGTGATCACTGAAGCTTTCTTT
TRBD1	TRBV10-3	NA	TRBJ1-1	CAIRQGADGAFF	TGTGCCATCAGACAGGGGGCGGACGGAGCTTTCTTT
TRBD1	TRBV15	NA	TRBJ2-1	CATSRDGGQDYNEQFF	TGTGCCACCAGCAGAGATGGAGGACAGGACTACAATGAGCAGTTCTTC
TRBD2	TRBV27	NA	TRBJ2-5	CASGPERGQETQYF	TGTGCCAGCGGACCCGAGCGGGGGCAAGAGACCCAGTACTTC
NA	TRBV5-4	NA	TRBJ2-2	CASSRPVGPGELFF	TGTGCCAGCAGCCGACCCGTGGGGCCCGGGGAGCTGTTTTTT
NA	TRBV6-5	few	TRBJ1-1	CASSYSPLTSAEAFF	TGTGCCAGCAGTTACTCTCCCTTAACCTCCGCTGAAGCTTTCTTT
NA	TRBV5-1	NA	TRBJ1-2	CASSLQGGETRSGYTF	TGCGCCAGCAGCCTACAGGGTGGGGAAACTCGGAGTGGCTACACCTTC
NA	TRBV6-5	once	TRBJ2-5	CASSYGAGESLETQYF	TGTGCCAGCAGTTACGGGGCAGGGGAATCCCTTGAGACCCAGTACTTC
NA	TRBV29-1	NA	TRBJ2-7	CSAHSPGQIRGEQYF	TGCAGCGCACACTCCCCGGGACAAATACGGGGTGAGCAGTACTTC
TRBD2	TRBV6-4	few	TRBJ2-2	CASSDRASGLHSDTGELFF	TGTGCCAGCAGTGACAGGGCTAGCGGGCTACACTCGGACACCGGGGAGCTGTTTTTT
NA	TRBV29-1	NA	TRBJ1-1	CSALLNTEAFF	TGCAGCGCCCTTCTCAACACTGAAGCTTTCTTT
NA	TRBV9	NA	TRBJ2-7	CASSVDLGRTYEQYF	TGTGCCAGCAGCGTAGATCTGGGTAGAACCTACGAGCAGTACTTC
NA	TRBV9	NA	TRBJ2-1	CASTLSRNYNEQFF	TGTGCCAGCACCCTCTCCCGGAATTACAATGAGCAGTTCTTC
NA	TRBV9	NA	TRBJ1-5	CASSVEQGRNQPQHF	TGTGCCAGCAGCGTAGAACAGGGAAGGAATCAGCCCCAGCATTTT
NA	TRBV7-6	NA	TRBJ2-7	CASSPLQGSYEQYF	TGTGCCAGCAGCCCCTTACAGGGCTCCTACGAGCAGTACTTC
NA	TRBV6-6	NA	TRBJ1-6	CASSRHRERGKSPLHF	TGTGCCAGCAGTCGCCACAGGGAAAGAGGTAAGTCACCCCTCCACTTT
NA	TRBV6-5	NA	TRBJ1-2	CASSSGGQDYGYTF	TGTGCCAGCAGTAGCGGGGGGCAGGACTATGGCTACACCTTC
NA	TRBV6-5	NA	TRBJ1-4	CASRGLKTNEKLFF	TGTGCCAGCAGGGGTCTAAAAACTAATGAAAAACTGTTTTTT
TRBD1	TRBV28	NA	TRBJ2-3	CASSLYRGKPTDTQYF	TGTGCCAGCAGTTTATACAGGGGAAAGCCCACAGATACGCAGTATTTT
NA	TRBV15	NA	TRBJ2-1	CATSRVGRTDNEQFF	TGTGCCACCAGCAGAGTGGGCAGAACAGACAATGAGCAGTTCTTC
NA	TRBV18	few	TRBJ1-1	CASSPFEWRQFNTEAFF	TGTGCCAGCTCACCATTTGAATGGCGACAGTTTAACACTGAAGCTTTCTTT
NA	TRBV5-8	NA	TRBJ1-5	CASSSEGHRNQPQHF	TGTGCCAGCAGCTCGGAGGGACACCGAAATCAGCCCCAGCATTTT
NA	TRBV19	NA	TRBJ1-5	CASIPKIRSNQPQHF	TGTGCCAGTATCCCAAAAATTCGGAGCAATCAGCCCCAGCATTTT
NA	TRBV21-1	NA	TRBJ2-4	CASRLDRVPKNIQYF	TGTGCCAGCAGGTTAGACAGGGTACCCAAAAACATTCAGTACTTC
NA	TRBV28	once	TRBJ1-1	CASSLRQREAFF	TGTGCCAGCAGTCTACGACAGCGTGAAGCTTTCTTT
NA	TRBV27	NA	TRBJ2-1	CASSSPLTNPNEQFF	TGTGCCAGCAGTTCTCCACTAACAAACCCCAATGAGCAGTTCTTC
NA	TRBV6-5	NA	TRBJ2-1	CASSYSGQRVGNEQFF	TGTGCCAGCAGTTACTCGGGGCAGAGGGTGGGGAATGAGCAGTTCTTC